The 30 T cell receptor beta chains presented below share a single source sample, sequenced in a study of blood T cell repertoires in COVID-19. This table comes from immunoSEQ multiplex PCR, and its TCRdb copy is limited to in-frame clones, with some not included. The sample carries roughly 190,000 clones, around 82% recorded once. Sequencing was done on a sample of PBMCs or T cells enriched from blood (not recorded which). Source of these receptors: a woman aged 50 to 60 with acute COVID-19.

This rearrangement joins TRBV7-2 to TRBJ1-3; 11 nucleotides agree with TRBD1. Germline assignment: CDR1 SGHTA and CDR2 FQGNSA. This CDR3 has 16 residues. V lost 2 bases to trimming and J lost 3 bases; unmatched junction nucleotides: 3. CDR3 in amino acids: CASSLMDRGLGNTIYF. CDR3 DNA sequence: TGTGCCAGCAGCTTAATGGACAGGGGGCTTGGAAACACCATATATTTT.

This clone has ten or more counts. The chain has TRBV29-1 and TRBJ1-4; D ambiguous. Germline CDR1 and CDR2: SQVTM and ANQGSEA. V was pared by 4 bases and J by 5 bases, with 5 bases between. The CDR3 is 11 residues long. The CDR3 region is CSVAKNEKLFF. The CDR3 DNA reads TGCAGCGTTGCAAAAAATGAAAAACTGTTTTTT.

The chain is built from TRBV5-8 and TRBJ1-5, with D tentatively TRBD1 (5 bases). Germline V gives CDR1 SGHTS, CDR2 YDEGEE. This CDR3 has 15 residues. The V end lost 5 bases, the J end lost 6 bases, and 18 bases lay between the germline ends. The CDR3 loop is CASSSSRAVSQPQHF. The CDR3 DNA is TGTGCCAGCAGTTCGTCCAGGGCCGTGAGTCAGCCCCAGCATTTT. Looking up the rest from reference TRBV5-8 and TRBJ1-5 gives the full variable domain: EAGVTQSPTHLIKTRGQQATLRCSPISGHTSVYWYQQALGLGLQFLLWYDEGEERNRGNFPPRFSGRQFPNYSSELNVNALELEDSALYLCASSSSRAVSQPQHFGDGTRLSIL.

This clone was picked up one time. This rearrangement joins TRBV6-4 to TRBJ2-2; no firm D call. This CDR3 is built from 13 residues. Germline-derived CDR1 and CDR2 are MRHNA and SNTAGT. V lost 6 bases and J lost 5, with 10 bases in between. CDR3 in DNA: TGTGCCAGCAGCGCGAGTCGGACCGGGGAGCTGTTTTTT. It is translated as CASSASRTGELFF.

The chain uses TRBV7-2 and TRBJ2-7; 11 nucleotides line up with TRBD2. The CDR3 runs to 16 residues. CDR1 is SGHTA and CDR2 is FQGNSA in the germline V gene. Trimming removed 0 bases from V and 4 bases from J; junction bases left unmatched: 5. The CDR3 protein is CASSLAASGGPYEQYV. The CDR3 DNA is TGTGCCAGCAGCTTAGCGGCTAGCGGGGGGCCATACGAGCAGTACGTC.

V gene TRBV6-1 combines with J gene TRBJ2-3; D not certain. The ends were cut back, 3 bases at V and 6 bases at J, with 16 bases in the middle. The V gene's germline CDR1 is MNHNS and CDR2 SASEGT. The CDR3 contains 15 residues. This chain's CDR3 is CASSEAANRRDTQYF. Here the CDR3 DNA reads TGTGCCAGCAGTGAGGCCGCTAACAGAAGGGATACGCAGTATTTT.

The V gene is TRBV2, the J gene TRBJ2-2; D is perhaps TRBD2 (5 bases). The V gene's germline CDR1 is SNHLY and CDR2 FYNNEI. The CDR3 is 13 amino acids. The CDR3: CGSPGETTGELFF. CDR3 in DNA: TGTGGCTCACCCGGGGAAACGACCGGGGAGCTGTTTTTT.

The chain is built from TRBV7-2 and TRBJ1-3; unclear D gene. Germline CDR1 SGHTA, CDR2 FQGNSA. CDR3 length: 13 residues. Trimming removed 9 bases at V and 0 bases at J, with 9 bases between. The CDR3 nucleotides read TGTGCCAGTGAGGAGAGCTCTGGAAACACCATATATTTT. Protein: CASEESSGNTIYF.

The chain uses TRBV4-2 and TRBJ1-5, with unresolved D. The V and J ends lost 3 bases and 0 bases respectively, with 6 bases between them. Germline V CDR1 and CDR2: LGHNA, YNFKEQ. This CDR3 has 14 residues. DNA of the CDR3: TGTGCCAGCAGCCACGACATTAGCAATCAGCCCCAGCATTTT. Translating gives CASSHDISNQPQHF.

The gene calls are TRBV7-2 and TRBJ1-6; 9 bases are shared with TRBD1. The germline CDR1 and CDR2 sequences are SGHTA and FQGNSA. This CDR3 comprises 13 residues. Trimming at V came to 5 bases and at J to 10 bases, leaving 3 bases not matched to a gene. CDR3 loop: CASSRDRESPLHF. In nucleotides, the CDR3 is TGTGCCAGCAGCCGGGACAGGGAATCACCCCTCCACTTT.

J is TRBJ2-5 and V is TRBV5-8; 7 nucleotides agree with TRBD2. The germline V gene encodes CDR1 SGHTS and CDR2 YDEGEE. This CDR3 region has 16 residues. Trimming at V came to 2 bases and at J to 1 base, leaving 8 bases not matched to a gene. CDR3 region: CASSFTGRGVQETQYF. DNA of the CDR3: TGTGCCAGCAGCTTTACGGGCCGGGGGGTCCAAGAGACCCAGTACTTC.

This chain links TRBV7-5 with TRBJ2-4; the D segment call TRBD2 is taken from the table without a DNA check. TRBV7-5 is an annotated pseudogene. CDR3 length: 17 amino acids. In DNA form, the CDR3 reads TGTGCCAGAAGCTTAGACCCCCCCTCGCGAGCCAAAAACATTCAGTACTTC. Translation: CARSLDPPSRAKNIQYF.

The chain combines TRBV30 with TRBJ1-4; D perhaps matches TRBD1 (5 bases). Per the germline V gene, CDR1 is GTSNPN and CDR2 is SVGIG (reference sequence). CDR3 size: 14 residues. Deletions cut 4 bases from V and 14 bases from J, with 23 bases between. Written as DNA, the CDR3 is TGTGCCTGGAAAGACAGCAACCTTCCCGGGGGTCTGTTTTTT. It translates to CAWKDSNLPGGLFF.

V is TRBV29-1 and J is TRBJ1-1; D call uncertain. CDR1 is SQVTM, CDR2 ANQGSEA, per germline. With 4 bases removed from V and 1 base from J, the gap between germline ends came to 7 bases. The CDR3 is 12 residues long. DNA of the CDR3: TGCAGCGTTGGGTGGCAGAACACTGAAGCTTTCTTT. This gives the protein CSVGWQNTEAFF.

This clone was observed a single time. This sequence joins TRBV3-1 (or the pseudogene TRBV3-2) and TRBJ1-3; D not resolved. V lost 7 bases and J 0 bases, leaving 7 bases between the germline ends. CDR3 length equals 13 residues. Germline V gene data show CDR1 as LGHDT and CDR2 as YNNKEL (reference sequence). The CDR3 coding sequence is TGTGCCAGCACCCCTACCTCTGGAAACACCATATATTTT. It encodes CASTPTSGNTIYF.

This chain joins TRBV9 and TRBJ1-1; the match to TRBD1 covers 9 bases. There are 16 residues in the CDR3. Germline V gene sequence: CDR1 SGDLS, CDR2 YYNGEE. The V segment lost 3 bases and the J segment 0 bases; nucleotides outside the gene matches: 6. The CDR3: CASSAGTGFLNTEAFF. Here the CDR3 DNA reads TGTGCCAGCAGCGCGGGGACAGGGTTTCTGAACACTGAAGCTTTCTTT.

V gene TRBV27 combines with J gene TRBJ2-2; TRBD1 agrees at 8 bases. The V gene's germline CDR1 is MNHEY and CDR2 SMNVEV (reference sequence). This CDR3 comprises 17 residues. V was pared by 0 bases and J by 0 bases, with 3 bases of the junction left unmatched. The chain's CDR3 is CASSLSATGANTGELFF. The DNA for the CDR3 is TGTGCCAGCAGTTTATCGGCGACAGGGGCGAACACCGGGGAGCTGTTTTTT.

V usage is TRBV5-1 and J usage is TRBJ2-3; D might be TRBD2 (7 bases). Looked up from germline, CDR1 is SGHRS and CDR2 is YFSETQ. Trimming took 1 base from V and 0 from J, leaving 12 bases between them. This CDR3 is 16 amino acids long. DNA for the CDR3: TGCGCCAGCAGCTTGCTGACGGGGGGCAGCACAGATACGCAGTATTTT. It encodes CASSLLTGGSTDTQYF.

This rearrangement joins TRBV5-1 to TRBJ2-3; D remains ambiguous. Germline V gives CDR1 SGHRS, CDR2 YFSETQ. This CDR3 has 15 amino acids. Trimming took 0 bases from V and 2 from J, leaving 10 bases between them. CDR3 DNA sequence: TGCGCCAGCAGCTTGGCCCAGACTCTCACAGATACGCAGTATTTT. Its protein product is CASSLAQTLTDTQYF. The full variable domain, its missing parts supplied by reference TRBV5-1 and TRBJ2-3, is KAGVTQTPRYLIKTRGQQVTLSCSPISGHRSVSWYQQTPGQGLQFLFEYFSETQRNKGNFPGRFSGRQFSNSRSEMNVSTLELGDSALYLCASSLAQTLTDTQYFGPGTRLTVL.

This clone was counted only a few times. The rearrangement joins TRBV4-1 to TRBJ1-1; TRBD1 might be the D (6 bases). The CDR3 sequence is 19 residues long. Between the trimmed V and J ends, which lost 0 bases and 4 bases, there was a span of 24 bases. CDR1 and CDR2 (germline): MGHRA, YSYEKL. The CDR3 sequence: CASSQDGWDKALLGTEAFF. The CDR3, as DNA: TGCGCCAGCAGCCAAGATGGGTGGGACAAGGCTCTCTTGGGCACTGAAGCTTTCTTT.

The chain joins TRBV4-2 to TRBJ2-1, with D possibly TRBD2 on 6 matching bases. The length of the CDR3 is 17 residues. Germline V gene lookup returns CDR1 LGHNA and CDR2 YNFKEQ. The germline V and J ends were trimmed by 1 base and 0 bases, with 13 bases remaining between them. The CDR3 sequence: CASSQALSRGSYNEQFF. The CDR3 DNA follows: TGTGCCAGCAGCCAAGCCCTCTCGCGGGGCTCCTACAATGAGCAGTTCTTC.

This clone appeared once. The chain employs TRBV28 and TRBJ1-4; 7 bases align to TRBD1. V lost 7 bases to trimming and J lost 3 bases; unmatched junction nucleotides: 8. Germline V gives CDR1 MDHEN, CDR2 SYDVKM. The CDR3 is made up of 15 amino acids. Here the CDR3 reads CASTQTQGANEKLFF. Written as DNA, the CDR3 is TGTGCCAGCACCCAAACCCAGGGGGCTAATGAAAAACTGTTTTTT.

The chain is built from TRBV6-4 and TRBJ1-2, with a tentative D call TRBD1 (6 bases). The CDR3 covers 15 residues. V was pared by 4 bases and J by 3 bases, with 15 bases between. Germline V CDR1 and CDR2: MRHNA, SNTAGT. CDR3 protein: CASSADSVGYYGYTF. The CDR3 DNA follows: TGTGCCAGCAGTGCGGACAGTGTGGGGTACTATGGCTACACCTTC.

CDR3 nucleotides: TGTGCCAGTAGTATATTAGGGCGGGGCAATCAGCCCCAGCATTTT. Residues: CASSILGRGNQPQHF. This rearrangement joins TRBV19 to TRBJ1-5; no definite D call. The ends were cut back, 2 bases at V and 2 bases at J, with 10 bases in the middle. CDR1 and CDR2 from the germline V gene are LNHDA and SQIVND (reference sequence). The CDR3 sequence is 15 residues long.

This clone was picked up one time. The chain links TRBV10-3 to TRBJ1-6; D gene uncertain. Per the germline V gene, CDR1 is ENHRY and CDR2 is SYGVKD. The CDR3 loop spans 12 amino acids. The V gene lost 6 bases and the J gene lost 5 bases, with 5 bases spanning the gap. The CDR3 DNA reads TGTGCCATCAGCAGGAATAATTCACCCCTCCACTTT. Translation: CAISRNNSPLHF.

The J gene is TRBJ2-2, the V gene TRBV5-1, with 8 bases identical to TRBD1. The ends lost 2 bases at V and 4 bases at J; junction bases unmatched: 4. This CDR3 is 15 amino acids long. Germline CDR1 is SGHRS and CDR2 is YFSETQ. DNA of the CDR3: TGCGCCAGCAGCTTTGGACAGGGTGCCACCGGGGAGCTGTTTTTT. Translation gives CASSFGQGATGELFF.

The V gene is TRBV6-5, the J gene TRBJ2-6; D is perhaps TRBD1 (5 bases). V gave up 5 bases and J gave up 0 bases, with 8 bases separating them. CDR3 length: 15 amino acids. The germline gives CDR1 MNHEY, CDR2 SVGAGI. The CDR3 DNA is TGTGCCAGCAGTAGACAGTACTCTGGGGCCAACGTCCTGACTTTC. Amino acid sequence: CASSRQYSGANVLTF.

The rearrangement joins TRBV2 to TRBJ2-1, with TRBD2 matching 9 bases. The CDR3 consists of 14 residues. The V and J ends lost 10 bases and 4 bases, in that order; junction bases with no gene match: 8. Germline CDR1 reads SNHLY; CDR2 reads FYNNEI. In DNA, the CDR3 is TGTGCCACGACGGGACTAGCACAATACAATGAGCAGTTCTTC. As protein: CATTGLAQYNEQFF.

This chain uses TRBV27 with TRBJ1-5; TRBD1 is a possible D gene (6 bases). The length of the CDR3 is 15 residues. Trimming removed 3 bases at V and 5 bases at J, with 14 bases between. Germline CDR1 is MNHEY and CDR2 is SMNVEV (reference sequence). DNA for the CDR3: TGTGCCAGCAGTTTCGTGGCAGGGGTTGATCAGCCCCAGCATTTT. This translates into CASSFVAGVDQPQHF.

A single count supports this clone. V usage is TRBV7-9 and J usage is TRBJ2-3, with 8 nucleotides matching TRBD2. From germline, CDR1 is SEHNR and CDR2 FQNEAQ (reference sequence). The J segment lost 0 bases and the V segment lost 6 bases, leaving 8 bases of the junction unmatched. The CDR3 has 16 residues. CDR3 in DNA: TGTGCCAGCAGATCGCCGGGGGGGCGGAGCACAGATACGCAGTATTTT. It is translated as CASRSPGGRSTDTQYF.